Below are 13 T cell receptor beta chains sequenced from a single sample in a study of Graves' ophthalmopathy and Graves' hyperthyroidism. RNA transcripts yielded amplified TCR beta CDR3 regions. The authors performed first-round RT-PCR with HTBI primers and then a second-round multiplex PCR. Using its own MiXCR run on the multiplex PCR reads, TCRdb lists one record per CDR3 protein. The sample contains over a million distinct CDR3 sequences, less than 45% of which appear only once. Material for sequencing was peripheral blood or thyroid tissue (not recorded which). The receptors were sampled from an adult man with Graves' hyperthyroidism.

The J gene is TRBJ1-6, the V gene TRBV15; 9 nucleotides agree with TRBD1. The CDR3 consists of 14 residues. The V segment lost 5 bases and the J segment 9 bases; nucleotides outside the gene matches: 5. Germline V lookup: CDR1 LNHNV, CDR2 YYDKDF (reference sequence). CDR3 coding DNA: TGTGCCACCAGCCTCCGGACAGGGGTTTCACCCCTCCACTTT. This codes for CATSLRTGVSPLHF.

There are many counts of this clonotype. CDR3 sequence (DNA): TGCAGTGCTAGTCCCAGTAACTATGGCTACACCTTC. It codes for CSASPSNYGYTF. The J gene is TRBJ1-2, the V gene TRBV20-1; no definite D call. V shed 3 bases and J shed 1 base, with 6 bases lying between them. The CDR3 spans 12 residues. The germline CDR1 and CDR2 sequences are DFQATT and SNEGSKA (reference sequence).

The V and J genes are TRBV9 and TRBJ2-5, with 7 bases lining up with TRBD1. Losses at the gene ends were 3 bases for V and 1 base for J; bases not matched to a gene: 6. The germline CDR1 and CDR2 sequences are SGDLS and YYNGEE. This CDR3 contains 15 residues. The DNA for the CDR3 is TGTGCCAGCAGCGCACGGAGACAGGGCCAAGAGACCCAGTACTTC. This sequence encodes CASSARRQGQETQYF.

Note on this clonotype: One base away lies a much larger clone, so this may be a sequencing read error. The genes are TRBV30 and TRBJ2-7, with TRBD2 identical over 9 bases. From germline, CDR1 is GTSNPN and CDR2 SVGIG (reference sequence). The CDR3 sequence is 15 residues long. The ends lost 2 bases at V and 5 bases at J; junction bases unmatched: 10. The CDR3 coding sequence is TGTGCCTGGAGTTGCGGGGGGGGGCTCTTCGACGAGCAGTACTTC. It yields the protein CAWSCGGGLFDEQYF.

The chain is built from TRBV29-1 and TRBJ2-3; possible D gene TRBD1, 6 bases. Per the germline V gene, CDR1 is SQVTM and CDR2 is ANQGSEA. With 1 base removed from V and 2 bases from J, the gap between germline ends came to 7 bases. The CDR3 has 13 residues. This CDR3 reads CSVEGTATDTQYF. CDR3 nucleotide sequence: TGCAGCGTTGAAGGGACAGCCACAGATACGCAGTATTTT.

This clonotype was seen many times. This chain uses TRBV7-9 with TRBJ2-7, with D unresolved. Per the germline V gene, CDR1 is SEHNR and CDR2 is FQNEAQ (reference sequence). This CDR3 contains 14 residues. V was clipped by 5 bases and J by 3 bases, with 14 bases between them. In nucleotides, the CDR3 is TGTGCCAGCAGCCCCGTCGGCTTCGACTACGAGCAGTACTTC. This encodes CASSPVGFDYEQYF.

V and J are TRBV19 and TRBJ1-2, with D hard to call. The CDR3 runs 17 residues. V was cut by 2 bases and J by 3 bases, with 19 bases left in between. In germline, CDR1 is LNHDA, CDR2 SQIVND (reference sequence). CDR3 sequence reads: CASSIPGEGMGYYGYTF. In DNA, the CDR3 is TGTGCCAGTAGTATACCTGGGGAGGGTATGGGCTACTATGGCTACACCTTC. The entire variable domain, with the rest obtained from reference TRBV19 and TRBJ1-2, is as follows: DGGITQSPKYLFRKEGQNVTLSCEQNLNHDAMYWYRQDPGQGLRLIYYSQIVNDFQKGDIAEGYSVSREKKESFPLTVTSAQKNPTAFYLCASSIPGEGMGYYGYTFGSGTRLTVV.

In its sample, this clonotype was seen many times. The gene calls are TRBV7-2 and TRBJ2-2; 9 bases agree with TRBD2. The CDR3 is made up of 16 amino acids. The germline gives CDR1 SGHTA, CDR2 FQGNSA. The V segment lost 4 bases and the J segment 7 bases; nucleotides outside the gene matches: 10. CDR3 amino acids: CASSWRAGGVDGELFF. The CDR3 nucleotides read TGTGCCAGCAGCTGGAGAGCGGGAGGCGTGGACGGGGAGCTGTTTTTT.

In this sample, this clonotype turned up many times. The chain employs TRBV7-8 and TRBJ1-6; a possible D gene is TRBD1 (6 bases). Germline V CDR1 and CDR2: SGHVS, FQNEAQ. CDR3 length: 15 amino acids. Trimming shortened V by 5 bases and J by 8 bases, and 16 bases separated the two germline ends. The CDR3 nucleotides read TGTGCCAGCAGCGCCATTGAGGGGGGGTATTCACCCCTCCACTTT. This encodes CASSAIEGGYSPLHF.

As regards this clonotype: Given a much more abundant clone one base away, this may be a read error. V is TRBV25-1 and J is TRBJ2-3, with D perhaps TRBD1 or TRBD2 (5 bases each). The CDR3 has 13 amino acids. V was shortened by 6 bases and J by 6 bases, with 13 bases between the two germline ends. Germline assignment: CDR1 MGHDK and CDR2 SYGVNS. CDR3 residues: CASRRRGVDTQYF. DNA for the CDR3: TGTGCCAGCAGACGACGGGGCGTGGATACGCAGTATTTT.

This clonotype showed up many times. V is TRBV10-3 and J is TRBJ1-1, with D possibly TRBD1 on 5 matching bases. V lost 6 bases, J lost 11 bases, and 19 bases lay in between. The CDR3 extends over 13 amino acids. CDR1 and CDR2 (germline): ENHRY, SYGVKD. CDR3 loop: CAIRGTPGAGAFF. The CDR3 DNA follows: TGTGCCATCAGAGGGACGCCGGGTGCTGGGGCTTTCTTT.

As to this clonotype: Here the CDR3 omits its conserved ending phenylalanine or tryptophan, so a read error is the likely source. The chain couples TRBV20-1 to TRBJ1-1; weak D call: TRBD1 (6 bases). V lost 6 bases and J 0 bases, leaving 11 bases between the germline ends. In germline, CDR1 is DFQATT, CDR2 SNEGSKA (reference sequence). The CDR3 runs 13 residues. CDR3 bases: TGCAGTGCCAACCAGGGGTTGAACACTGAAGCTTTCCTT. This codes for CSANQGLNTEAFL.

About this clonotype: A read error may explain this, as a much larger clone is one base away. V and J are TRBV2 and TRBJ2-2; 7 bases match TRBD2. This CDR3 spans 14 amino acids. Germline V CDR1 and CDR2: SNHLY, FYNNEI. Written as DNA, the CDR3 is TGTGCCAGCAAAGCGGGAAGGGGTGGCGGGGAGCTGGTTTTT. It encodes CASKAGRGGGELVF.